This TCR beta chain emerged from a study of T-cell memory formation after mild COVID-19. The study's findings and limits: Among CD4+ contracting clones, most were CM and EM, and CD8+ ones EMRA. Some clones that responded were present in memory (sampled pre-infection), which suggests cross-reactive memory joined.

Amplification by 5'RACE using constant-segment primers produced TCR alpha and TCR beta cDNA libraries that carried sample barcodes and UMIs. TCRdb independently ran MiXCR on the 5' RACE reads; one entry per CDR3 protein. Seen here are more than 150,000 distinct CDR3 sequences, approximately 17% observed once, and the top ten hold about 4%. The CDR3 is 14 amino acids. Trimming shortened V by 1 base and J by 9 bases, and 15 bases separated the two germline ends. In germline, CDR1 is SGHVS, CDR2 FQNEAQ. In regard to this clonotype: Antigen: not known.

The sequenced material came from PBMCs or a T cell subset sorted from them (not recorded which). This sequence originates from a man younger than 30 who had mild COVID-19 (a few samples of this study predate the infection). Cell type and time point are not known. This rearrangement joins TRBV7-8 to TRBJ2-5; the D gene is possibly TRBD1 (7 bases). The CDR3 nucleotides are TGTGCCAGCAGCTTAGAGGGGGCGAGGGGGGCCCAGTACTTC. It codes for CASSLEGARGAQYF. Variable domain in full (rest from reference TRBV7-8 and TRBJ2-5): GAGVSQSPRYKVAKRGQDVALRCDPISGHVSLFWYQQALGQGPEFLTYFQNEAQLDKSGLPSDRFFAERPEGSVSTLKIQRTQQEDSAVYLCASSLEGARGAQYFGPGTRLLVL.